Following are 11 T cell receptor beta chains from one sample sequenced in a study of beta chain features in type 1 diabetes. Overall study findings and caveats: In every one of the four CD4+ subsets, TCRB CDR3s were moderately but significantly shorter in Type 1 diabetes patients.

Their cognate antigens are unknown. Of the isolated RNA, all was reverse transcribed, and so the sequenced material was expressed TCRB transcripts. TCRdb's table, derived via immunoSEQ multiplex PCR, lists solely in-frame clones and lacks some. The table records about 650,000 clones, roughly an eighth of them present only once. The sequencing sample was made of naive CD4+ T cells from blood. Receptors originate from a man aged 30 to 39 with type 1 diabetes.

V gene TRBV2 combines with J gene TRBJ2-7, with unresolved D. The CDR3 extends over 10 amino acids. V dropped 2 bases and J dropped 9 bases, with 5 bases sitting between them. Germline CDR1 reads SNHLY; CDR2 reads FYNNEI. This CDR3 is CASSERAQYF. In nucleotides, the CDR3 is TGTGCCAGCAGTGAAAGGGCGCAGTACTTC.

The rearrangement joins TRBV7-2 to TRBJ2-7, with D unclear. This CDR3 has 13 residues. The V gene's germline CDR1 is SGHTA and CDR2 FQGNSA. Trimming took off 2 bases at V and 10 bases at J, with 15 bases between the two ends. The CDR3 DNA follows: TGTGCCAGCAGCTTACGGATGGGTCGGCATCAGTACTTC. It is translated as CASSLRMGRHQYF.

This sequence joins TRBV2 and TRBJ1-5, with D tentatively TRBD1 (6 bases). Germline lookup yields CDR1 SNHLY and CDR2 FYNNEI. This CDR3 spans 14 amino acids. V was shortened by 4 bases and J by 3 bases, with 10 bases between the two germline ends. In DNA form, the CDR3 reads TGTGCCAGCAGTGTCCAGGGGAACAATCAGCCCCAGCATTTT. As protein: CASSVQGNNQPQHF.

Only a few counts were recorded for this clone. The chain combines TRBV7-8 with TRBJ1-5; D not certain. Trimming removed 1 base from V and 3 bases from J, with 13 bases in between. The CDR3 extends over 16 amino acids. Germline V gene data show CDR1 as SGHVS and CDR2 as FQNEAQ. The CDR3 is CASSLVYRLYNQPQHF. The CDR3 nucleotides are TGTGCCAGCAGCTTAGTTTATCGTCTCTACAATCAGCCCCAGCATTTT.

The chain couples TRBV29-1 to TRBJ2-2; 8 bases match TRBD1. This CDR3 has 14 residues. V lost 4 bases to trimming and J lost 8 bases; unmatched junction nucleotides: 9. The V gene's germline CDR1 is SQVTM and CDR2 ANQGSEA. The CDR3 region is CSVGQGAFGGELFF. Here the CDR3 DNA reads TGCAGCGTTGGGCAGGGGGCGTTTGGTGGGGAGCTGTTTTTT.

The V gene is TRBV5-1, the J gene TRBJ2-4; no firm D call. Germline values: CDR1 SGHRS, CDR2 YFSETQ. This CDR3 is 16 amino acids long. V lost 0 bases, J lost 1 base, and 11 bases lay in between. The CDR3 here is CASSLEGIGAKNIQYF. DNA for the CDR3: TGCGCCAGCAGCTTGGAGGGTATAGGGGCCAAAAACATTCAGTACTTC.

V gene TRBV5-4 combines with J gene TRBJ1-4; D unclear. The V gene lost 1 base and the J gene lost 6 bases, with 7 bases spanning the gap. Germline-derived CDR1 and CDR2 are SGHNT and YYREEE (reference sequence). CDR3 length equals 13 residues. CDR3 sequence: CASSLKGYEKLFF. The CDR3, as DNA: TGTGCCAGCAGCTTGAAAGGCTATGAAAAACTGTTTTTT.

This clone was picked up a small number of times. The chain is built from TRBV29-1 and TRBJ2-3; 7 bases line up with TRBD1. The CDR3 covers 15 residues. V was pared by 4 bases and J by 4 bases, with 11 bases of the junction left unmatched. Germline V gives CDR1 SQVTM, CDR2 ANQGSEA. The CDR3 DNA is TGCAGCGTTGGAAACACCGGACAGGCGGCAGATACGCAGTATTTT. Translated, it gives CSVGNTGQAADTQYF.

The chain carries TRBV14 and TRBJ1-4; TRBD1 matches 8 bases. The CDR3 runs 17 residues. Trimming removed 4 bases from V and 2 bases from J; junction bases left unmatched: 9. Germline V lookup: CDR1 SGHDN, CDR2 FVKESK. The chain's CDR3 is CASSPLPGQGTNEKLFF. The CDR3 region has the DNA TGTGCCAGCAGCCCCCTACCCGGACAGGGCACTAATGAAAAACTGTTTTTT.

The rearrangement joins TRBV29-1 to TRBJ2-6, with D hard to call. CDR3 length: 16 amino acids. The ends were cut back, 4 bases at V and 0 bases at J, with 13 bases in the middle. CDR1 is SQVTM, CDR2 ANQGSEA, per germline. Written as DNA, the CDR3 is TGCAGCGTTGCCAGGTATCACCCCTCTGGGGCCAACGTCCTGACTTTC. Amino acids: CSVARYHPSGANVLTF.

This sequence joins TRBV5-4 and TRBJ2-5; D call uncertain. This CDR3 is built from 13 residues. Germline CDR1 and CDR2: SGHNT and YYREEE (reference sequence). V lost 4 bases and J lost 3, with 10 bases in between. In DNA form, the CDR3 reads TGTGCCAGCAGCAAAACGGCCGAAGAGACCCAGTACTTC. Protein: CASSKTAEETQYF.